Below, 10 T cell receptor beta chains from the same sample are listed, as sequenced in a study of radiation and T cells in renal cell carcinoma. Sequenced by immunoSEQ multiplex PCR; TCRdb stores in-frame clones only, minus some. The sample has roughly 150,000 clones, 88% seen once; the top ten hold around 4%. As to time point: baseline pretreatment blood. The treatment was: 15 Gy SBRT to primary tumor, nephrectomy 4 weeks later. Sequencing was performed on blood, taken from a patient whose treatment included radiotherapy and nephrectomy. Receptors were obtained from a woman aged 70-85 years with renal cell carcinoma.

The J gene is TRBJ2-2, the V gene TRBV25-1; no reliable D call. Germline lookup yields CDR1 MGHDK and CDR2 SYGVNS. The CDR3 is 16 amino acids. With 3 bases removed from V and 5 bases from J, the gap between germline ends came to 16 bases. The CDR3 bases are TGTGCCAGCAGTGACCATGGGGTCATTCAGACCGGGGAGCTGTTTTTT. It specifies CASSDHGVIQTGELFF.

The V and J genes are TRBV2 and TRBJ1-5; TRBD1 matches 7 bases. In germline, CDR1 is SNHLY, CDR2 FYNNEI. The V and J ends lost 6 bases and 5 bases, in that order; junction bases with no gene match: 4. The CDR3 runs 13 residues. This CDR3 is CASSLTGDQPQHF. CDR3 in DNA: TGTGCCAGCAGCCTAACAGGGGATCAGCCCCAGCATTTT.

V is TRBV5-1 and J is TRBJ2-3, with D perhaps assigned TRBD1 or TRBD2 (5 bases each). CDR1 and CDR2 from the germline V gene are SGHRS and YFSETQ. V dropped 3 bases and J dropped 7 bases, with 18 bases sitting between them. This CDR3 spans 15 amino acids. The CDR3 nucleotides read TGCGCCAGCAGCTCCCACGGGACCCTGCGGAATACGCAGTATTTT. Protein product: CASSSHGTLRNTQYF. The whole variable domain, remainder taken from reference TRBV5-1 and TRBJ2-3, is KAGVTQTPRYLIKTRGQQVTLSCSPISGHRSVSWYQQTPGQGLQFLFEYFSETQRNKGNFPGRFSGRQFSNSRSEMNVSTLELGDSALYLCASSSHGTLRNTQYFGPGTRLTVL.

This chain joins TRBV4-2 and TRBJ2-3; D remains unclear. The germline V gene has CDR1 LGHNA and CDR2 YNFKEQ. The CDR3 spans 11 residues. V was trimmed by 1 base and J by 6 bases, leaving 2 bases between them. As DNA, the CDR3 is TGTGCCAGCAGCCAAGCGGATACGCAGTATTTT. It is translated as CASSQADTQYF.

This chain joins TRBV5-5 and TRBJ2-3; D perhaps matches TRBD2 (6 bases). Trimming stripped 0 bases from V and 3 bases from J, with 11 bases between. CDR1 SGHKS and CDR2 YYEKEE come from the germline V gene (reference sequence). This CDR3 spans 15 amino acids. The DNA of the CDR3 is TGTGCCAGCAGCTTGGTGGGGAGCGGGACAGATACGCAGTATTTT. Translating gives CASSLVGSGTDTQYF.

The chain is built from TRBV19 and TRBJ2-5; 7 bases are a match to TRBD1. This CDR3 has 15 amino acids. Germline CDR1 reads LNHDA; CDR2 reads SQIVND (reference sequence). J gave up 6 bases and V 4 bases, and 11 bases lay outside the gene matches. The CDR3 reads CASSTRDSSGKTQYF. In DNA, the CDR3 is TGTGCCAGTAGTACAAGGGACAGCTCTGGAAAGACCCAGTACTTC.

The V gene is TRBV11-1, the J gene TRBJ2-7; D tentatively reads TRBD1 or TRBD2 (5 bases each). The V gene lost 2 bases and the J gene lost 1 base, with 21 bases spanning the gap. There are 18 residues in the CDR3. Germline CDR1 and CDR2: SGHAT and FQDESV (reference sequence). DNA for the CDR3: TGTGCCAGCAGCTTACCGCAGGGAGAGCTTAGAACGTCCTACGAGCAGTACTTC. Translation: CASSLPQGELRTSYEQYF.

This clone has just a few counts. The chain couples TRBV9 to TRBJ1-4, with 7 bases identical to TRBD1. J gave up 7 bases and V 0 bases, and 6 bases lay outside the gene matches. This CDR3 spans 15 amino acids. CDR1 and CDR2 from the germline V gene are SGDLS and YYNGEE. CDR3 in DNA: TGTGCCAGCAGCGTAGGTTCCAGGGGGAGTGAAAAACTGTTTTTT. As protein: CASSVGSRGSEKLFF. The variable domain in full, with the rest retrieved from reference TRBV9 and TRBJ1-4, is DSGVTQTPKHLITATGQRVTLRCSPRSGDLSVYWYQQSLDQGLQFLIQYYNGEERAKGNILERFSAQQFPDLHSELNLSSLELGDSALYFCASSVGSRGSEKLFFGSGTQLSVL.

This clone was seen only a few times. The genes are TRBV7-3 and TRBJ1-1; D might be TRBD1 (6 bases). The germline CDR1 and CDR2 sequences are SGHTA and FQGTGA. The CDR3 is 13 residues long. Trimming stripped 2 bases from V and 11 bases from J, with 15 bases between. For the CDR3, the DNA is TGTGCCAGCAGCTTATTTCAAGGGGGTAAGGCTTTCTTT. The encoded protein is CASSLFQGGKAFF.

The J gene is TRBJ1-2, the V gene TRBV7-2, with 8 positions matching TRBD1. The length of the CDR3 is 14 residues. CDR1 SGHTA and CDR2 FQGNSA come from the germline V gene. Germline trimming cut 5 bases from V and 7 bases from J; bases unmatched to any gene: 9. The CDR3 nucleotides are TGTGCCAGCAGCACCCCAGGGGGCCGCCTTGGCTACACCTTC. Its protein product is CASSTPGGRLGYTF.